A single sample is the source of the 21 T cell receptor delta chains below, sequenced in a study of gamma-delta chains in newborns, infants, children. TCRdb fed the reads to CATT. Counted here are some 11,000 delta-chain clones, about 9.4% occurring once; the ten biggest clones make up approximately 9.5%. Sequencing input: blood. These receptor sequences come from a child who was a newborn, infant or young child, either healthy, febrile or measles-vaccinated (not recorded which).

The V and J genes are TRDV2 and TRDJ3; possibly TRDD3 for D (6 bases). Trimming took 0 bases from V and 5 from J, leaving 13 bases between them. CDR1 is GEAIGNYY, CDR2 EKD, per germline. The CDR3 sequence is 17 residues long. The CDR3 protein is CACDTSWGDRDTRQMFF. The CDR3 DNA follows: TGTGCCTGTGACACCTCTTGGGGGGACCGGGACACCCGACAGATGTTTTTC.

By frequency in the sample, this clone is medium-sized. The V call is TRDV2, the J call TRDJ3, with a possible D match to TRDD3 (5 bases). Germline assignment: CDR1 GEAIGNYY and CDR2 EKD. The V gene lost 0 bases and the J gene lost 0 bases, with 11 bases spanning the gap. This CDR3 comprises 18 residues. DNA of the CDR3: TGTGCCTGTGACACCGTGGGATCCCGCTCCTGGGACACCCGACAGATGTTTTTC. This sequence encodes CACDTVGSRSWDTRQMFF.

For the CDR3, the DNA is TGTGCCTTTTCCCATTCTGTTCTGAAAGGGGTCTACACCGATAAACTCATCTTT. Its translation: CAFSHSVLKGVYTDKLIF. The V and J genes are TRDV3 and TRDJ1; unclear D gene. V gave up 2 bases and J gave up 0 bases, with 25 bases separating them. The CDR3 is 18 amino acids. Germline assignment: CDR1 TVYSNPD and CDR2 GDNSRS (reference sequence).

The chain joins TRDV1 to TRDJ1; D might be TRDD2 (9 bases). This CDR3 region has 21 residues. V lost 5 bases, J lost 0 bases, and 31 bases lay in between. Germline CDR1 TSWWSYY, CDR2 QGS. The chain's CDR3 is CALGFLPSYEAGGKYTDKLIF. CDR3 DNA sequence: TGTGCTCTTGGGTTCTTGCCTTCCTACGAAGCTGGGGGAAAGTACACCGATAAACTCATCTTT.

The sample holds a few counts of this clone. Translating this DNA gives a protein that differs at residue 9 from the TCRdb one, which belongs to a much larger clone; a read error is likely, and the protein shown is this translation. The V and J genes are TRDV2 and TRDJ1; 8 bases map to TRDD3. V lost 0 bases to trimming and J lost 1 base; unmatched junction nucleotides: 3. The germline gives CDR1 GEAIGNYY, CDR2 EKD. The CDR3 loop spans 15 amino acids. The CDR3 here is CACDTVGGSTDKLIF. The CDR3 nucleotides are TGTGCCTGTGACACCGTTGGGGGATCCACCGATAAACTCATCTTT.

This clone occurred a few times. This rearrangement joins TRDV2 to TRDJ3, with 10 bases that match TRDD3. The CDR3 covers 19 residues. In germline, CDR1 is GEAIGNYY, CDR2 EKD. The V segment lost 0 bases and the J segment 3 bases; nucleotides outside the gene matches: 7. In nucleotides, the CDR3 is TGTGCCTGTGACACCGTACTGGGGGATGGGATCTGGGACACCCGACAGATGTTTTTC. Translation: CACDTVLGDGIWDTRQMFF.

By share, this clone counts as medium-sized (0.01 to 0.1%). This chain links TRDV2 with TRDJ3; the match to TRDD3 covers 8 bases. Trimming at V came to 2 bases and at J to 0 bases, leaving 8 bases not matched to a gene. Germline CDR1 is GEAIGNYY and CDR2 is EKD. CDR3 length: 19 residues. This CDR3 reads CACDKILGASSWDTRQMFF. The CDR3 coding sequence is TGTGCCTGTGACAAAATACTGGGGGCCTCCTCCTGGGACACCCGACAGATGTTTTTC.

This chain links TRDV2 with TRDJ3; D is undetermined. V was cut by 0 bases and J by 0 bases, with 17 bases left in between. Per germline, CDR1 GEAIGNYY and CDR2 EKD. The CDR3 is made up of 20 amino acids. The DNA for the CDR3 is TGTGCCTGTGACACCCTACTGTGGGACCCTAGCTCCTGGGACACCCGACAGATGTTTTTC. It specifies CACDTLLWDPSSWDTRQMFF.

This clone turned up a few times. The chain couples TRDV2 to TRDJ3; TRDD3 agrees at 12 bases. V shed 0 bases, J shed 4 bases, and the junction held 6 bases outside the gene matches. Germline values: CDR1 GEAIGNYY, CDR2 EKD. The CDR3 consists of 19 residues. CDR3 protein: CACDTATGGYQWDTRQMFF. The DNA for the CDR3 is TGTGCCTGTGACACCGCTACTGGGGGATACCAGTGGGACACCCGACAGATGTTTTTC.

This clone qualifies as medium-sized. J is TRDJ2 and V is TRDV2; TRDD3 matches at 13 bases. The CDR3 contains 18 residues. V lost 0 bases and J lost 8; bases outside the gene matches: 11. Germline V gives CDR1 GEAIGNYY, CDR2 EKD. Written as DNA, the CDR3 is TGTGCCTGTGACACCCTAGGACTGGGGGATACGGGAGGCGCACAACTCTTCTTT. Protein sequence: CACDTLGLGDTGGAQLFF.

This clone is medium-sized (0.01 to 0.1%) in the sample. The chain uses TRDV2 and TRDJ1, with TRDD3 as a possible D gene (5 bases). The CDR3 runs 18 residues. V lost 3 bases and J 1 base, leaving 23 bases between the germline ends. Per germline, CDR1 GEAIGNYY and CDR2 EKD. This CDR3 is CACDPLGPDGDTTDKLIF. CDR3 in DNA: TGTGCCTGTGACCCCCTAGGGCCGGACGGTGATACCACCGATAAACTCATCTTT.

The V call is TRDV2, the J call TRDJ3, with 12 bases fitting TRDD3. Germline CDR1 reads GEAIGNYY; CDR2 reads EKD. Trimming removed 0 bases from V and 2 bases from J; junction bases left unmatched: 10. The CDR3 length is 21 residues. CDR3 DNA: TGTGCCTGTGACACCGTACTGGGGGATACCCCCCCCCCCTGGGACACCCGACAGATGTTTTTC. Translated: CACDTVLGDTPPPWDTRQMFF.

This clone came up a few times. CDR3 nucleotides: TGTGCCTGTGACCCTCTTTCTGTCCTACTGGGGGATACCGCCGATAAACTCATCTTT. Its protein is CACDPLSVLLGDTADKLIF. The rearrangement uses TRDV2 and TRDJ1; 12 positions match TRDD3. Unmatched junction bases numbered 16, after V lost 3 bases and J lost 3 bases. CDR3 length equals 19 residues. Germline V CDR1 and CDR2: GEAIGNYY, EKD.

This clone was seen more than once but under ten times. This may stem from a read error, because a much larger clone lies one nucleotide away. Within the sample, other DNA sequences also encode this same CDR3. This sequence joins TRDV2 and TRDJ1; possibly TRDD3 for D (6 bases). CDR3 size: 18 residues. V lost 0 bases and J lost 3, with 22 bases in between. The V gene's germline CDR1 is GEAIGNYY and CDR2 EKD. The CDR3: CACDTVRDTRTGPDKLIF. In DNA form, the CDR3 reads TGTGCCTGTGACACCGTGCGAGATACGCGGACAGGGCCCGATAAACTCATCTTT.

This chain joins TRDV1 and TRDJ1; TRDD3 matches 13 bases. Germline assignment: CDR1 TSWWSYY and CDR2 QGS. The CDR3 covers 21 residues. V trimming: 0 bases; J trimming: 4 bases; junction bases outside the gene matches: 17. For the CDR3, the DNA is TGTGCTCTTGGGGAACTAGCCCTCCTCTCAACTGGGGGATACGTGAGCGATAAACTCATCTTT. This sequence encodes CALGELALLSTGGYVSDKLIF.

By proportion, this clone is medium-sized. V and J are TRDV2 and TRDJ3; 10 nucleotides match TRDD3. The V gene's germline CDR1 is GEAIGNYY and CDR2 EKD. The CDR3 sequence is 19 residues long. The V and J ends lost 0 bases and 0 bases, in that order; junction bases with no gene match: 4. The CDR3 region is CACDTGGYGGSWDTRQMFF. The CDR3 DNA is TGTGCCTGTGACACCGGGGGATACGGAGGCTCCTGGGACACCCGACAGATGTTTTTC.

To note about this clone: This likely came from a read error, as a far larger clone is one base away. Within the sample, other DNA sequences also encode this same CDR3. The genes are TRDV2 and TRDJ1, with 9 nucleotides matching TRDD2. Trimming removed 3 bases from V and 0 bases from J; junction bases left unmatched: 28. This CDR3 comprises 23 residues. Germline V lookup: CDR1 GEAIGNYY, CDR2 EKD. The CDR3 region has the DNA TGTGCCTGTGACGCCCTAAAGGGCCTTCCTACGATCCTCTCAGGACGGTACACCGATAAACTCATCTTT. Translated, it gives CACDALKGLPTILSGRYTDKLIF.

V gene TRDV2 combines with J gene TRDJ2, with TRDD3 identical over 7 bases. The J segment lost 5 bases and the V segment lost 1 base, leaving 0 bases of the junction unmatched. This CDR3 has 13 residues. CDR1 and CDR2 from the germline V gene are GEAIGNYY and EKD. The CDR3: CACDTGDTAQLFF. DNA for the CDR3: TGTGCCTGTGACACGGGGGATACAGCACAACTCTTCTTT.

By share, this clone ranks as medium-sized. At the DNA level, this CDR3 is encoded by other sequences in the same sample as well. The chain carries TRDV2 and TRDJ3; 12 positions agree with TRDD3. CDR1 and CDR2 (germline): GEAIGNYY, EKD. Trimming took 0 bases from V and 0 from J; bases not matched to a gene: 8. CDR3 length: 21 amino acids. The CDR3 nucleotides read TGTGCCTGTGACACCGTTCGGCTGGGGGATACGAGCTCCTGGGACACCCGACAGATGTTTTTC. Its translation is CACDTVRLGDTSSWDTRQMFF.

The chain uses TRDV1 and TRDJ1; 8 nucleotides align to TRDD3. The junction had 27 bases not matched to a gene; V was cut back by 1 base and J by 2 bases. This CDR3 has 23 amino acids. Germline CDR1 TSWWSYY, CDR2 QGS. This CDR3 is CALGEQGPILHSVMGDYTDKLIF. Written as DNA, the CDR3 is TGTGCTCTTGGGGAACAAGGCCCAATCCTTCACTCGGTCATGGGGGATTATACCGATAAACTCATCTTT.

The chain carries TRDV1 and TRDJ1; 10 nucleotides line up with TRDD3. The CDR3 is 19 amino acids. CDR1 TSWWSYY and CDR2 QGS come from the germline V gene. Trimming cost V 0 bases and J 1 base; bases outside gene matches: 11. The CDR3 nucleotides are TGTGCTCTTGGGGAACTAGGGGGGACTGGGGGATCGTCCACCGATAAACTCATCTTT. Its translation is CALGELGGTGGSSTDKLIF.